Below, 28 T cell receptor beta chains from the same sample are listed, as sequenced in a study of blood T cell repertoires in COVID-19. Libraries were prepared by immunoSEQ multiplex PCR; TCRdb keeps only in-frame clonotypes and omits some of them. The repertoire includes around 130,000 clones, over 75% of them detected once, and about 3.2% sits in the top ten. The sample taken for sequencing was peripheral blood. Every receptor here comes from a man aged 50 to 59 with acute or convalescent COVID-19.

This clone was observed a few times. This chain links TRBV5-1 with TRBJ1-2; 8 bases fit TRBD1. Germline CDR1 is SGHRS and CDR2 is YFSETQ. V gave up 0 bases and J gave up 4 bases; unmatched junction bases: 14. This CDR3 is 18 amino acids long. CDR3 residues: CASSLGWERGQGPYGYTF. The CDR3 bases are TGCGCCAGCAGCTTGGGTTGGGAAAGAGGACAGGGACCCTATGGCTACACCTTC.

This clone appeared a single time. The rearrangement links TRBV21-1 to TRBJ1-2; the D call of TRBD1 is as the table states it, not checked on the DNA. TRBV21-1 has pseudogene status. This CDR3 has 16 amino acids. The CDR3 loop reads CASSKVPDRSNYGYTF. The DNA of the CDR3 is TGTGCCAGCAGCAAAGTCCCAGACAGGTCTAACTATGGCTACACCTTC.

Only a few counts were recorded for this clone. The chain links TRBV18 to TRBJ2-7, with D maybe TRBD1 (5 bases). The CDR3 totals 15 residues. From germline, CDR1 is KGHSH and CDR2 LQKENI. V lost 0 bases and J lost 3, with 12 bases in between. Here the CDR3 reads CASSPPSQGNYEQYF. CDR3 DNA sequence: TGTGCCAGCTCACCACCTAGTCAGGGCAACTACGAGCAGTACTTC. Based on the CDR3 plus reference TRBV18 and TRBJ2-7, the full variable domain is NAGVMQNPRHLVRRRGQEARLRCSPMKGHSHVYWYRQLPEEGLKFMVYLQKENIIDESGMPKERFSAEFPKEGPSILRIQQVVRGDSAAYFCASSPPSQGNYEQYFGPGTRLTVT.

CDR3 sequence: CASASLLGMAGGTVNTEAFF. The CDR3 DNA reads TGTGCCAGCGCAAGCCTTCTCGGCATGGCAGGGGGTACCGTGAACACTGAAGCTTTCTTT. The chain employs TRBV2 and TRBJ1-1, with 7 bases matching TRBD1. CDR3 length equals 20 residues. The V segment lost 8 bases and the J segment 0 bases; nucleotides outside the gene matches: 24. Germline CDR1 SNHLY, CDR2 FYNNEI. The variable domain in full, completed from reference TRBV2 and TRBJ1-1, reads EPEVTQTPSHQVTQMGQEVILRCVPISNHLYFYWYRQILGQKVEFLVSFYNNEISEKSEIFDDQFSVERPDGSNFTLKIRSTKLEDSAMYFCASASLLGMAGGTVNTEAFFGQGTRLTVV.

This chain links TRBV18 with TRBJ1-1, with TRBD1 matching 8 bases. Trimming cost V 0 bases and J 5 bases; bases outside gene matches: 11. The CDR3 spans 17 residues. Per the germline V gene, CDR1 is KGHSH and CDR2 is LQKENI. In DNA, the CDR3 is TGTGCCAGCTCACCACCTCGACAGGGGTGGGGGAAAACTGAAGCTTTCTTT. Translated, it gives CASSPPRQGWGKTEAFF.

This CDR3 is CASSEGRSGASTDTQYF. The CDR3 DNA follows: TGTGCCAGCAGTGAAGGACGTAGCGGGGCTAGCACAGATACGCAGTATTTT. The rearrangement links TRBV6-1 to TRBJ2-3; TRBD2 agrees at 8 bases. This CDR3 region has 17 residues. CDR1 MNHNS and CDR2 SASEGT come from the germline V gene. V dropped 1 base and J dropped 0; count of bases not matched to a gene: 6.

The chain joins TRBV7-2 to TRBJ1-1, with D possibly being TRBD1 (6 bases). Germline CDR1 SGHTA, CDR2 FQGNSA. This CDR3 spans 14 amino acids. V was trimmed by 2 bases and J by 2 bases, leaving 9 bases between them. This chain's CDR3 is CASSLWGGNTEAFF. CDR3 nucleotides: TGTGCCAGCAGCTTATGGGGGGGCAACACTGAAGCTTTCTTT.

V is TRBV7-9 and J is TRBJ2-1, with TRBD2 matching 8 bases. CDR3 length equals 16 residues. Germline CDR1 and CDR2: SEHNR and FQNEAQ (reference sequence). Unmatched junction bases numbered 14, after V lost 4 bases and J lost 9 bases. The CDR3 region is CASSSRGSSGASEQFF. DNA for the CDR3: TGTGCCAGCAGCTCCAGAGGGAGTAGCGGGGCATCTGAGCAGTTCTTC.

The chain uses TRBV3-1 (or the pseudogene TRBV3-2) and TRBJ1-1; 8 bases line up with TRBD1. CDR1 and CDR2 (germline): LGHDT, YNNKEL (reference sequence). The CDR3 is made up of 15 amino acids. V lost 2 bases, J lost 3 bases, and 5 bases stayed unmatched. The CDR3 sequence: CASSQRDRRHTEAFF. The CDR3 DNA is TGTGCCAGCAGCCAACGGGACAGGCGGCACACTGAAGCTTTCTTT.

V gene TRBV6-5 combines with J gene TRBJ2-5, with D maybe TRBD2 (6 bases). CDR3 length: 13 residues. V was pared by 6 bases and J by 4 bases, with 12 bases between. Germline-derived CDR1 and CDR2 are MNHEY and SVGAGI. The CDR3 region has the DNA TGTGCCAGCAGGTCAGCGGGTCGAGAGACCCAGTACTTC. It specifies CASRSAGRETQYF.

This chain uses TRBV28 with TRBJ2-7; 8 bases fit TRBD1. Per the germline V gene, CDR1 is MDHEN and CDR2 is SYDVKM. The CDR3 has 14 residues. J lost 3 bases, V lost 6 bases, and 7 bases had no gene match. The DNA for the CDR3 is TGTGCCAGCAGCCTGACAGGGGTGGGCTACGAGCAGTACTTC. Translation gives CASSLTGVGYEQYF.

This chain joins TRBV28 and TRBJ1-2; D gene uncertain. V gave up 5 bases and J gave up 0 bases, with 10 bases separating them. The CDR3 extends over 14 amino acids. Germline values: CDR1 MDHEN, CDR2 SYDVKM. The DNA of the CDR3 is TGTGCCAGCAGTCACGAGTTAGCTAACTATGGCTACACCTTC. This codes for CASSHELANYGYTF.

The gene calls are TRBV11-3 and TRBJ2-2, with 10 nucleotides matching TRBD2. Trimming cost V 0 bases and J 0 bases; bases outside gene matches: 7. Germline CDR1 is SGHNT and CDR2 is YENEEA. The CDR3 loop spans 19 amino acids. CDR3 in amino acids: CASSLDVGTSGTNTGELFF. The CDR3, as DNA: TGTGCCAGCAGCTTAGATGTGGGTACTAGCGGGACGAACACCGGGGAGCTGTTTTTT. Full variable domain (missing parts from reference TRBV11-3 and TRBJ2-2): EAGVVQSPRYKIIEKKQPVAFWCNPISGHNTLYWYLQNLGQGPELLIRYENEEAVDDSQLPKDRFSAERLKGVDSTLKIQPAELGDSAVYLCASSLDVGTSGTNTGELFFGEGSRLTVL.

This clone was recorded once. The chain carries TRBV29-1 and TRBJ2-4; 9 nucleotides align to TRBD1. The V and J ends lost 6 bases and 0 bases, in that order; junction bases with no gene match: 9. The germline CDR1 and CDR2 sequences are SQVTM and ANQGSEA. The CDR3 has 16 residues. CDR3 in DNA: TGCAGCGTCGGACCCGGGACAGGGAAAGCCAAAAACATTCAGTACTTC. This codes for CSVGPGTGKAKNIQYF.

This clone was observed a handful of times. V usage is TRBV10-3 and J usage is TRBJ1-1; D may be TRBD1 (6 bases). Trimming took off 0 bases at V and 6 bases at J, with 11 bases between the two ends. CDR1 ENHRY and CDR2 SYGVKD come from the germline V gene. The CDR3 covers 14 residues. The CDR3 reads CAISESLGQSEAFF. For the CDR3, the DNA is TGTGCCATCAGTGAGTCCTTAGGACAGTCTGAAGCTTTCTTT.

This clone was counted a few times. J is TRBJ1-2 and V is TRBV6-1, with TRBD1 matching 7 bases. The ends lost 2 bases at V and 4 bases at J; junction bases unmatched: 4. The CDR3 loop spans 14 amino acids. CDR1 is MNHNS and CDR2 is SASEGT in the germline V gene. The CDR3 here is CASSERGRSYGYTF. Here the CDR3 DNA reads TGTGCCAGCAGTGAAAGGGGGCGGAGCTATGGCTACACCTTC.

V is TRBV25-1 and J is TRBJ2-7; TRBD1 agrees at 7 bases. This CDR3 spans 13 amino acids. The V segment lost 10 bases and the J segment 3 bases; nucleotides outside the gene matches: 9. Germline V gives CDR1 MGHDK, CDR2 SYGVNS. The CDR3 region has the DNA TGTGCCAACCGAGGGACAGCCTTCTACGAGCAGTACTTC. Translation: CANRGTAFYEQYF.

This clone was found a few times. The chain links TRBV19 to TRBJ2-7, with 12 bases fitting TRBD2. This CDR3 is 16 amino acids long. Germline values: CDR1 LNHDA, CDR2 SQIVND (reference sequence). The junction had 2 bases not matched to a gene; V was cut back by 2 bases and J by 0 bases. The CDR3 bases are TGTGCCAGTAGTATACTAGCGGGAGGGCACTCCTACGAGCAGTACTTC. Its translation: CASSILAGGHSYEQYF.

This chain links TRBV7-8 with TRBJ2-2; 11 nucleotides align to TRBD2. V lost 6 bases, J lost 1 base, and 7 bases stayed unmatched. CDR3 length: 17 residues. CDR1 and CDR2 (germline): SGHVS, FQNEAQ. Written as DNA, the CDR3 is TGTGCCAGCAGGCTTTTCGGGACTAGCGGGAACACCGGGGAGCTGTTTTTT. Protein sequence: CASRLFGTSGNTGELFF. Variable domain in full (rest from reference TRBV7-8 and TRBJ2-2): GAGVSQSPRYKVAKRGQDVALRCDPISGHVSLFWYQQALGQGPEFLTYFQNEAQLDKSGLPSDRFFAERPEGSVSTLKIQRTQQEDSAVYLCASRLFGTSGNTGELFFGEGSRLTVL.

The chain employs TRBV25-1 and TRBJ2-3; TRBD1 aligns across 7 bases. The V gene end was trimmed by 6 bases and the J gene end by 2 bases; junction bases not matched to a gene: 5. Germline V gene sequence: CDR1 MGHDK, CDR2 SYGVNS. The CDR3 consists of 14 residues. CDR3 sequence: CASRQGIDTDTQYF. CDR3 DNA: TGTGCCAGCAGACAGGGGATCGACACAGATACGCAGTATTTT.

This chain connects TRBV19 to TRBJ2-2, with 11 bases that match TRBD2. Germline values: CDR1 LNHDA, CDR2 SQIVND (reference sequence). V was pared by 6 bases and J by 6 bases, with 6 bases of the junction left unmatched. The CDR3 runs to 15 residues. CDR3 DNA: TGTGCCAGTAGCCACTTGGGACTAGCGGCCGGGGAGCTGTTTTTT. Translation gives CASSHLGLAAGELFF.

The chain uses TRBV19 and TRBJ2-3; D is possibly TRBD2 (5 bases). With 8 bases removed from V and 6 bases from J, the gap between germline ends came to 12 bases. The CDR3 totals 12 residues. The V gene's germline CDR1 is LNHDA and CDR2 SQIVND (reference sequence). CDR3: CASVSRGDTQYF. In DNA form, the CDR3 reads TGTGCCAGTGTTTCCAGAGGGGATACGCAGTATTTT.

In this sample, this clone turned up once. The chain recombines TRBV6-5 with TRBJ1-2; perhaps TRBD1 as D (6 bases). Trimming removed 8 bases at V and 4 bases at J, with 17 bases between. The length of the CDR3 is 14 residues. The germline V gene encodes CDR1 MNHEY and CDR2 SVGAGI. CDR3 nucleotide sequence: TGTGCCAGCGCCACGATACAGGGAAGCTATGGCTACACCTTC. Translated: CASATIQGSYGYTF.

The chain has TRBV24-1 and TRBJ2-3; 15 bases map to TRBD2. The V gene's germline CDR1 is KGHDR and CDR2 SFDVKD. The CDR3 contains 19 residues. V lost 0 bases and J lost 6; bases outside the gene matches: 9. CDR3 nucleotide sequence: TGTGCCACCAGTGATTTGACGGCCGGGACTAGCGGGAGGTCGGATACGCAGTATTTT. Translation: CATSDLTAGTSGRSDTQYF.

The gene calls are TRBV15 and TRBJ1-2; D might be TRBD1 (6 bases). In germline, CDR1 is LNHNV, CDR2 YYDKDF (reference sequence). Trimming took off 3 bases at V and 4 bases at J, with 9 bases between the two ends. The CDR3 spans 13 residues. CDR3 protein: CATSRSQGYGYTF. CDR3 DNA: TGTGCCACCAGCAGGTCACAGGGCTATGGCTACACCTTC.

The rearrangement links TRBV6-5 to TRBJ2-7; D uncertain. The CDR3 loop spans 16 amino acids. From germline, CDR1 is MNHEY and CDR2 SVGAGI. V lost 0 bases and J 1 base, leaving 13 bases between the germline ends. CDR3 protein: CASSYSMGADSYEQYF. As DNA, the CDR3 is TGTGCCAGCAGTTACTCGATGGGCGCTGATTCCTACGAGCAGTACTTC.

This rearrangement joins TRBV30 to TRBJ1-5; tentatively, D is TRBD1 (5 bases). Germline V gene lookup returns CDR1 GTSNPN and CDR2 SVGIG (reference sequence). This CDR3 has 12 amino acids. Trimming cost V 6 bases and J 5 bases, with 11 bases left between them. CDR3 DNA: TGTGCCTGCAGCAGGGCTGATCAGCCCCAGCATTTT. Protein product: CACSRADQPQHF. The full variable domain, in which reference TRBV30 and TRBJ1-5 provide the parts outside the CDR3, is SQTIHQWPATLVQPVGSPLSLECTVEGTSNPNLYWYRQAAGRGLQLLFYSVGIGQISSEVPQNLSASRPQDRQFILSSKKLLLSDSGFYLCACSRADQPQHFGDGTRLSIL.

This chain connects TRBV19 to TRBJ1-1; D is uncertain. CDR3 length: 16 residues. The V end was cut by 3 bases, the J end by 1 base, with 15 bases between. Looked up from germline, CDR1 is LNHDA and CDR2 is SQIVND (reference sequence). The CDR3 protein is CASSIGPRLSNTEAFF. CDR3 bases: TGTGCCAGTAGTATCGGACCCAGACTATCGAACACTGAAGCTTTCTTT.